The next 9 T cell receptor beta chains were all read from a single sample in a study of blood T cells in healthy people across ages. Alongside a J-beta primer mix, a sample-barcoded 5' primer served in a second PCR lasting roughly 6 to 11 cycles. From the 5' RACE reads, TCRdb called clonotypes with MiXCR, one entry per CDR3 protein. Of 600,000 or so distinct CDR3 sequences listed, about 28% are singletons. Input material: blood. These receptors originate from a woman aged 80 or over in good health.

This clonotype has just a few counts. The chain employs TRBV7-2 and TRBJ2-2; perhaps D is TRBD1 or TRBD2 (5 bases each). CDR1 is SGHTA, CDR2 FQGNSA, per germline. The V and J ends lost 6 bases and 3 bases respectively, with 14 bases between them. The CDR3 consists of 15 residues. The CDR3 loop reads CASRLGDRYTGELFF. The CDR3 nucleotides read TGTGCCAGCAGGCTGGGGGACCGATACACCGGGGAGCTGTTTTTT.

In regard to this clonotype: One base away lies a much larger clone, so this may be a sequencing read error. The chain employs TRBV2 and TRBJ2-1; 9 bases match TRBD2. Germline-derived CDR1 and CDR2 are SNHLY and FYNNEI. The CDR3 totals 13 residues. Here the CDR3 reads CAGSGGTYNERFF. In DNA form, the CDR3 reads TGTGCCGGCAGCGGGGGGACCTACAATGAGCGGTTCTTC.

Comments on this clonotype: With a much larger clone just one base away, this may be a read error. V and J are TRBV12-3 or TRBV12-4 and TRBJ2-3; unclear D gene. V lost 5 bases, J lost 1 base, and 10 bases lay in between. The CDR3 sequence is 14 residues long. CDR3 protein: CASSRVLGTDTQYF. The CDR3 DNA reads TGTGCCAGCAGTCGAGTCTTGGGCACAGATACGCAGTATTTT.

This clonotype was seen at least ten times. The chain uses TRBV9 and TRBJ1-2; no clear D gene. CDR1 and CDR2 from the germline V gene are SGDLS and YYNGEE. This CDR3 contains 13 residues. Trimming cost V 3 bases and J 7 bases, with 13 bases left between them. The CDR3 DNA reads TGTGCCAGCAGCGCCGGGATCACGGGTGGCTACACCTTC. Amino acid sequence: CASSAGITGGYTF. Using reference TRBV9 and TRBJ1-2 for the parts outside the CDR3, the full variable domain is DSGVTQTPKHLITATGQRVTLRCSPRSGDLSVYWYQQSLDQGLQFLIQYYNGEERAKGNILERFSAQQFPDLHSELNLSSLELGDSALYFCASSAGITGGYTFGSGTRLTVV.

This clonotype was seen ten or more times. The V and J genes are TRBV19 and TRBJ2-3; 10 positions agree with TRBD1. The V gene end was trimmed by 7 bases and the J gene end by 4 bases; junction bases not matched to a gene: 5. CDR1 is LNHDA and CDR2 is SQIVND in the germline V gene (reference sequence). The CDR3 extends over 14 amino acids. CDR3 in DNA: TGTGCCAGTAAGGGGACAGGGGAATCAGATACGCAGTATTTT. As protein: CASKGTGESDTQYF.

With respect to this clonotype: The junction differs from germline at one of its ends, possibly a read error. This rearrangement joins TRBV30 to TRBJ1-2; D is unresolved. The CDR3 spans 12 residues. Germline V gene data show CDR1 as GTSNPN and CDR2 as SVGIG (reference sequence). DNA of the CDR3: TGTGCCTGGGCGTTCCGCTTCCATGGCTGCACCTTC. As protein: CAWAFRFHGCTF.

This chain uses TRBV5-1 with TRBJ1-4; D is uncertain. The ends were cut back, 1 base at V and 4 bases at J, with 8 bases in the middle. CDR1 is SGHRS and CDR2 is YFSETQ in the germline V gene. The CDR3 has 14 amino acids. CDR3: CASSLSGINEKLFF. In DNA, the CDR3 is TGCGCCAGCAGCTTGAGTGGTATTAATGAAAAACTGTTTTTT. The variable domain in full, completed from reference TRBV5-1 and TRBJ1-4, reads KAGVTQTPRYLIKTRGQQVTLSCSPISGHRSVSWYQQTPGQGLQFLFEYFSETQRNKGNFPGRFSGRQFSNSRSEMNVSTLELGDSALYLCASSLSGINEKLFFGSGTQLSVL.

The table lists this clonotype with many counts. The chain joins TRBV9 to TRBJ2-1; 7 nucleotides line up with TRBD1. The CDR3 has 17 residues. The trim removed 0 bases at V and 6 bases at J, leaving 12 bases unmatched. Germline CDR1 SGDLS, CDR2 YYNGEE. The CDR3 loop is CASSVDPPGQTSNEQFF. The CDR3, as DNA: TGTGCCAGCAGCGTAGACCCCCCGGGACAGACTTCCAATGAGCAGTTCTTC.

Many counts were recorded for this clonotype. This rearrangement joins TRBV4-2 to TRBJ1-1; D possibly corresponds to TRBD1 (6 bases). This CDR3 has 11 residues. Deletions cut 8 bases from V and 5 bases from J, with 9 bases between. Germline-derived CDR1 and CDR2 are LGHNA and YNFKEQ. The CDR3 reads CASARGTEAFF. The CDR3 nucleotides read TGTGCCAGCGCGAGGGGGACTGAAGCTTTCTTT.